This T cell receptor (beta chain) originates from a study of metastatic and nonmetastatic thyroid tumors. Study information: Peripheral blood and tumor or nodule samples from malignant and benign thyroid patients were compared.

Using MiXCR, TCRdb re-called clones from the PCR reads. The sample shows 3,000 to 4,500 clones, about 37% of them seen only once. Study results and caveats: Across blood and tumor, TCR beta diversity in malignant thyroid tumors was reportedly significantly higher than in benign nodules.

This clone came up a few times. What it binds is unknown. No treatment had been given to any patient before thyroid surgery. The germline V and J ends were trimmed by 5 bases and 1 base, with 13 bases remaining between them. The CDR3 is 15 amino acids. The germline CDR1 and CDR2 sequences are SGHAT and FQNNGV. Source material: tumor tissue. This chain connects TRBV11-2 to TRBJ2-3; D is possibly TRBD1 (6 bases). This TCR was sampled from a male donor with papillary thyroid cancer or a benign thyroid nodule (not recorded which). Some clones in this sample may be carry-over from other donors' samples. The CDR3, as DNA: TGTGCCAGCAGCCAGCGGACAGCGGGCACAGATACGCAGTATTTT. Amino acids: CASSQRTAGTDTQYF.